The T cell receptor (beta chain) under discussion was sequenced for a study of blood T cell repertoires in COVID-19. The wider study: Acute and convalescent COVID-19 specimens originated in the United States, Italy and Spain. PBMCs, B-cell-depleted T cells, or T cells provided the cDNA or gDNA that made up the material.

In the original analysis: By means of reference gene primer amplification, nucleated cell counts were estimated. The repertoire was sequenced with immunoSEQ multiplex PCR; TCRdb's copy has only in-frame clones and lacks some. D and trimming come from the DNA, and the V and J calls and clone size come from that table. The repertoire includes around 140,000 clones, 82% of them detected once, and roughly 15% sits in the top ten. The CDR3 runs 14 residues. Germline V CDR1 and CDR2: SGHTA, FQGNSA. V was clipped by 6 bases and J by 2 bases, with 13 bases between them. Sequenced input: peripheral blood. This TCR derives from a human donor with acute or convalescent COVID-19. The donor label of this sample is uncertain. The chain links TRBV7-2 to TRBJ1-1, with D perhaps TRBD1 (5 bases). The CDR3 DNA reads as TGTGCCAGCAGACATAAGACAGCCAACACTGAAGCTTTCTTT. The encoded protein is CASRHKTANTEAFF.